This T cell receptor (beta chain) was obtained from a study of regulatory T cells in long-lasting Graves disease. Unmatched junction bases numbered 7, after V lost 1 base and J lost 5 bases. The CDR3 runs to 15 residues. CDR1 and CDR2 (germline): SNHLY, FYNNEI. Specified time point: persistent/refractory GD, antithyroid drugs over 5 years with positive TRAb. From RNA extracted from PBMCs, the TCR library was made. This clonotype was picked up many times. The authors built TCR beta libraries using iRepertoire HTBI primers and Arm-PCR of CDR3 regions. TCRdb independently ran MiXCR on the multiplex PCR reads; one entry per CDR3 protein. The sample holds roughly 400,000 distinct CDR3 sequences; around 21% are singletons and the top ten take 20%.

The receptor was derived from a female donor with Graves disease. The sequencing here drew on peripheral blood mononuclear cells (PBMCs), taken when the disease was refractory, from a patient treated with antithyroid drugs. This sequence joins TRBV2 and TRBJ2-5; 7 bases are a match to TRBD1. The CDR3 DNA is TGTGCCAGCAGTGAAGACAGGGGACCCGGGGAGACCCAGTACTTC. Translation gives CASSEDRGPGETQYF.